The 21 T cell receptor beta chains given below trace back to one sample, sequenced in a study of blood T cell repertoires in COVID-19. Clones were read by immunoSEQ multiplex PCR, and TCRdb kept only the in-frame ones, dropping some. The repertoire includes approximately 230,000 clones, about nine tenths of them detected once, and under 2% sits in the top ten. Source material: PBMCs or T cells enriched from blood (not recorded which). The receptors were sampled from a man between 40 and 49 years old who had recovered from COVID-19.

This chain joins TRBV6-5 and TRBJ2-1; 10 bases are shared with TRBD2. J lost 16 bases, V lost 2 bases, and 14 bases had no gene match. Germline CDR1 is MNHEY and CDR2 is SVGAGI. There are 15 residues in the CDR3. The CDR3 sequence is CASSYGIGLADLRFF. As DNA, the CDR3 is TGTGCCAGCAGTTACGGGATAGGACTAGCGGATCTCCGATTCTTC.

This rearrangement joins TRBV29-1 to TRBJ2-7, with 10 nucleotides matching TRBD2. J lost 2 bases, V lost 7 bases, and 5 bases had no gene match. Germline values: CDR1 SQVTM, CDR2 ANQGSEA. This CDR3 contains 13 residues. The CDR3 DNA sequence: TGCAGCGCTAGACTAGCGGGCACCTACGAGCAGTACTTC. Its translation: CSARLAGTYEQYF.

CDR3 sequence: CAITNDRYGTEAFF. The CDR3 DNA sequence: TGTGCCATCACTAACGACAGGTACGGGACTGAAGCTTTCTTT. The V gene is TRBV10-3, the J gene TRBJ1-1, with D perhaps TRBD1 (6 bases). V lost 7 bases and J lost 5, with 17 bases in between. Looked up from germline, CDR1 is ENHRY and CDR2 is SYGVKD. The CDR3 spans 14 residues.

The gene calls are TRBV7-9 and TRBJ2-5; 8 nucleotides agree with TRBD2. Germline V gives CDR1 SEHNR, CDR2 FQNEAQ (reference sequence). V trimming: 3 bases; J trimming: 3 bases; junction bases outside the gene matches: 0. This CDR3 has 13 residues. In DNA, the CDR3 is TGTGCCAGCAGCTTGGGACTAGAAGAGACCCAGTACTTC. Translation gives CASSLGLEETQYF.

V is TRBV7-9 and J is TRBJ2-6, with 7 nucleotides matching TRBD1. After removal of 3 bases from V and 12 bases from J, the junction contained 2 bases not matched to a gene. There are 12 residues in the CDR3. Germline V CDR1 and CDR2: SEHNR, FQNEAQ (reference sequence). The CDR3: CASSLNRGVLTF. CDR3 in DNA: TGTGCCAGCAGCTTGAACAGGGGCGTCCTGACTTTC.

The chain joins TRBV21-1 to TRBJ2-7; the table's D gene call, TRBD1, was not cross checked with the DNA. TRBV21-1 has pseudogene status. The CDR3 extends over 15 amino acids. The chain's CDR3 is CASSKGRGLSYEQYF. The CDR3 DNA follows: TGTGCCAGCAGCAAAGGCAGGGGTCTCTCCTACGAGCAGTACTTC.

The chain carries TRBV30 and TRBJ2-3; no reliable D call. The CDR3 has 15 residues. Germline V gene sequence: CDR1 GTSNPN, CDR2 SVGIG (reference sequence). Trimming left V 8 bases short and J 2 bases short, with 20 bases between. In DNA form, the CDR3 reads TGTGCCGGCTATAGGCCCTTCGGGTCCACAGATACGCAGTATTTT. Its translation: CAGYRPFGSTDTQYF.

The V gene is TRBV7-9, the J gene TRBJ2-7, with D possibly TRBD1 on 6 matching bases. Germline V gene data show CDR1 as SEHNR and CDR2 as FQNEAQ (reference sequence). Between the trimmed V and J ends, which lost 2 bases and 2 bases, there was a span of 13 bases. The CDR3 sequence is 15 residues long. As DNA, the CDR3 is TGTGCCAGCAGCTTAATTGGGGGCCCTACCTACGAGCAGTACTTC. It encodes CASSLIGGPTYEQYF.

The J gene is TRBJ1-2, the V gene TRBV21-1. TRBV21-1 is deemed a pseudogene. This CDR3 is 15 amino acids long. CDR3 loop: CASSPPTGGSYGYTF. As DNA, the CDR3 is TGTGCCAGCAGCCCACCGACGGGCGGGAGCTATGGCTACACCTTC.

The chain combines TRBV28 with TRBJ1-2, with 9 positions matching TRBD1. V was clipped by 6 bases and J by 5 bases; unmatched bases: 13. The V gene's germline CDR1 is MDHEN and CDR2 SYDVKM. The CDR3 consists of 16 residues. In DNA form, the CDR3 reads TGTGCCAGCAGAAGACAGGGGGGTTTCGTGTGGTATGGCTACACCTTC. This encodes CASRRQGGFVWYGYTF.

This sequence joins TRBV6-5 and TRBJ2-7; tentative D call: TRBD1 (6 bases). CDR1 is MNHEY, CDR2 SVGAGI, per germline. The germline V and J ends were trimmed by 6 bases and 7 bases, with 22 bases remaining between them. The CDR3 sequence is 15 residues long. The CDR3 sequence is CASRDMTGSELEQYF. CDR3 DNA: TGTGCCAGCAGGGATATGACAGGCTCGGAATTAGAGCAGTACTTC.

The chain combines TRBV11-1 with TRBJ2-2; no clear D. The germline CDR1 and CDR2 sequences are SGHAT and FQDESV (reference sequence). Trimming cost V 2 bases and J 6 bases, with 7 bases left between them. The CDR3 is 13 residues long. The CDR3 region is CASSLLRAGELFF. Here the CDR3 DNA reads TGTGCCAGCAGCTTATTGCGAGCCGGGGAGCTGTTTTTT.

In its sample, this clone was seen a few times. The same CDR3 arises from other DNA sequences in this sample as well. J is TRBJ1-1 and V is TRBV19; tentative D call: TRBD1 (6 bases). The CDR3 sequence is 14 residues long. Germline V gene lookup returns CDR1 LNHDA and CDR2 SQIVND (reference sequence). The germline V and J ends were trimmed by 4 bases and 0 bases, with 9 bases remaining between them. The CDR3 bases are TGTGCCAGTAGTACGGGACAAATGAACACTGAAGCTTTCTTT. Its translation: CASSTGQMNTEAFF.

The chain joins TRBV29-1 to TRBJ2-3; TRBD1 matches at 9 bases. V was clipped by 7 bases and J by 7 bases; unmatched bases: 9. Germline V CDR1 and CDR2: SQVTM, ANQGSEA. This CDR3 is built from 13 residues. The CDR3 protein is CSGGGQGPNTQYF. The CDR3, as DNA: TGCAGCGGAGGGGGACAGGGCCCAAATACGCAGTATTTT.

This clone was seen a few times. This chain connects TRBV18 to TRBJ1-3; unclear D gene. This CDR3 has 17 amino acids. CDR1 is KGHSH, CDR2 LQKENI, per germline. Trimming stripped 5 bases from V and 8 bases from J, with 25 bases between. The CDR3, as DNA: TGTGCCAGCTCAGAAGAGACCGGGATCCCTGATTTGGACACCATATATTTT. Residues: CASSEETGIPDLDTIYF.

The J gene is TRBJ2-7, the V gene TRBV19; tentative D call: TRBD2 (6 bases). The CDR3 is 14 residues long. The germline CDR1 and CDR2 sequences are LNHDA and SQIVND (reference sequence). Trimming shortened V by 5 bases and J by 3 bases, and 14 bases separated the two germline ends. The CDR3 sequence is CASSEDRGYYEQYF. The CDR3 nucleotides are TGTGCCAGTAGTGAGGACCGGGGGTACTACGAGCAGTACTTC.

The gene calls are TRBV6-5 and TRBJ2-7; TRBD1 matches at 8 bases. CDR1 and CDR2 (germline): MNHEY, SVGAGI. The CDR3 runs 14 residues. V lost 2 bases and J lost 6; bases outside the gene matches: 6. In nucleotides, the CDR3 is TGTGCCAGCAGTTACCTTCTTACAGGGGGCGAGCAGTACTTC. This gives the protein CASSYLLTGGEQYF.

This clone appeared a single time. V is TRBV7-2 and J is TRBJ2-5, with 9 nucleotides matching TRBD1. With 4 bases clipped from V and 2 bases from J, the junction kept 5 bases outside the gene matches. This CDR3 has 15 residues. Germline CDR1 reads SGHTA; CDR2 reads FQGNSA. For the CDR3, the DNA is TGTGCCAGCAGCTCGCAGACAGGGGGGCAAGAGACCCAGTACTTC. Encoded protein: CASSSQTGGQETQYF.

J is TRBJ2-1 and V is TRBV7-2; 12 bases fit TRBD1. In germline, CDR1 is SGHTA, CDR2 FQGNSA. The CDR3 is 17 residues long. With 1 base clipped from V and 5 bases from J, the junction kept 6 bases outside the gene matches. The CDR3: CASSLVAGTGGHNEQFF. CDR3 DNA sequence: TGTGCCAGCAGCTTAGTAGCCGGGACAGGGGGCCACAATGAGCAGTTCTTC.

The rearrangement joins TRBV3-1 (or the pseudogene TRBV3-2) to TRBJ2-2; D perhaps matches TRBD1 (5 bases). The germline CDR1 and CDR2 sequences are LGHDT and YNNKEL (reference sequence). This CDR3 contains 14 residues. V lost 4 bases, J lost 7 bases, and 13 bases lay in between. Here the CDR3 DNA reads TGTGCCAGCAGCCTACAGGTTTTAATCGGGGAGCTGTTTTTT. This gives the protein CASSLQVLIGELFF.

This chain joins TRBV6-5 and TRBJ2-1, with 8 bases lining up with TRBD2. CDR1 is MNHEY and CDR2 is SVGAGI in the germline V gene. V shed 7 bases and J 4 bases; nucleotides not matched to a gene: 3. The CDR3 consists of 13 residues. The DNA for the CDR3 is TGTGCCAGCAATCGGGAGGGTTACAATGAGCAGTTCTTC. Its protein is CASNREGYNEQFF.